This T cell receptor beta chain was identified in a study of OX40 agonist ivuxolimab in advanced cancers. Study as a whole: Patients were infused with ivuxolimab every 2 weeks at 0.01 to 10 mg/kg.

Sequencing used immunoSEQ multiplex PCR; TCRdb keeps in-frame clones, though not all of them. Of approximately 74,000 clones listed, 85% are singletons. Individuals having autoimmune disease history or systemic immunosuppression were not enrolled. The CDR3 spans 15 residues. CDR1 LNHNV and CDR2 YYDKDF come from the germline V gene (reference sequence). V lost 0 bases, J lost 6 bases, and 6 bases stayed unmatched. The sequencing here drew on CD4+ or CD8+ T cells sorted from blood, taken in a trial of the OX40 agonist ivuxolimab. The sequence derives from an adult with an advanced solid tumor such as melanoma, head and neck, liver or kidney cancer. The V and J genes are TRBV15 and TRBJ1-2; 8 bases align to TRBD1. The DNA of the CDR3 is TGTGCCACCAGCAGAGATGGGGCAGGGGGCGATGGCTACACCTTC. Amino acid sequence: CATSRDGAGGDGYTF.